This T cell receptor beta chain stems from a study of immune evolution from preneoplasia to lung adenocarcinoma. In the study overall: HLA loss of heterozygosity: roughly 6.6% AIS, more than 14% MIA, around 33% ADC, none AAH. Study results and limitations: From normal lung to invasive adenocarcinoma, top clone frequencies appeared to decrease.

The repertoire was sequenced with immunoSEQ multiplex PCR; TCRdb's copy has only in-frame clones and lacks some. The data show around 15,000 clones, 80% to 90% seen once. This CDR3 is 13 amino acids long. Trimming took off 1 base at V and 6 bases at J, with 10 bases between the two ends. Germline lookup yields CDR1 SEHNR and CDR2 FQNEAQ (reference sequence). Histologic diagnosis was independently verified by two lung pathologists. As for this clone: Its antigen is undetermined.

This chain connects TRBV7-9 to TRBJ2-7; D not certain. The receptor comes from a person between 65 and 79 years old with invasive lung adenocarcinoma. The sequenced sample consisted of FFPE invasive lung adenocarcinoma tissue. CDR3 loop: CASSLDGFGEQYF. CDR3 bases: TGTGCCAGCAGCTTAGACGGGTTCGGCGAGCAGTACTTC.